This T cell receptor (beta chain) was found in a study of vaccination and CD4 T cells after COVID-19. Study-wide background: SARS-CoV-2 was confirmed by nasal swab PCR; disease was mild in nine, severe in one. The authors exposed cells to overlapping spike peptides derived from SARS-CoV-2, HCoV-NL63, HCoV-OC43 and HCoV-229E.

A remark on this clonotype: Its antigen is not known.

Oncomine TCR Beta short-read sequencing was applied to DNA from cultured CD4+ T cells. TCRdb reprocessed the PCR reads with MiXCR, giving one entry per CDR3 protein. This table holds 3,500 to 4,000 distinct CDR3 sequences, around a fifth found once. Treatment in this sample: approximately 11-day PBMC culture with coronavirus spike peptide pools or control peptides (ViraFEST assay). CD4+ T cells were isolated by negative selection after around 11 days of culture. This clonotype was obtained from a human donor who had recovered from COVID-19. Sample: CD4+ T cells from blood, cultured in vitro.

The CDR3 coding sequence is TGTGCCAGCAAAAATCGGATCTACAATGAGCAGTTCTTC. It translates to CASKNRIYNEQFF. The chain has TRBV2 and TRBJ2-1; D remains ambiguous. The CDR3 consists of 13 residues. The V end was cut by 7 bases, the J end by 3 bases, with 10 bases between. CDR1 SNHLY and CDR2 FYNNEI come from the germline V gene.